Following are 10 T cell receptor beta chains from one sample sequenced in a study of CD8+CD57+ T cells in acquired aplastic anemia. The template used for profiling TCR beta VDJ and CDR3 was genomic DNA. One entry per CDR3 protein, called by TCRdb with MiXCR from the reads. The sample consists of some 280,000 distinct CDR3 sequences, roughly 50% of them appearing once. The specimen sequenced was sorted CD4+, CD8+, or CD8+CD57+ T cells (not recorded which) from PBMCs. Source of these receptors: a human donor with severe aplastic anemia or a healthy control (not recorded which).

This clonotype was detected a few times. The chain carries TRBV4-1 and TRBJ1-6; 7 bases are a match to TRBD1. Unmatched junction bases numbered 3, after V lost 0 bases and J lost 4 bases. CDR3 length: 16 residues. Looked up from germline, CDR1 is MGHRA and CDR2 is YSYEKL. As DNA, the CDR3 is TGCGCCAGCAGCCAAGAGGGGACAGCGTATAATTCACCCCTCCACTTT. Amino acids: CASSQEGTAYNSPLHF.

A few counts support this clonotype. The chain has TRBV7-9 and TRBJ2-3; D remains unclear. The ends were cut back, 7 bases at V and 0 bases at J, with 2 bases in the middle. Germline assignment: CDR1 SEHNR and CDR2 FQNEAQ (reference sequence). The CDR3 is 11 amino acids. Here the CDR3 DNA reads TGTGCCAGCACTAGCACAGATACGCAGTATTTT. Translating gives CASTSTDTQYF. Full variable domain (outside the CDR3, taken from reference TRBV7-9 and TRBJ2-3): DTGVSQNPRHKITKRGQNVTFRCDPISEHNRLYWYRQTLGQGPEFLTYFQNEAQLEKSRLLSDRFSAERPKGSFSTLEIQRTEQGDSAMYLCASTSTDTQYFGPGTRLTVL.

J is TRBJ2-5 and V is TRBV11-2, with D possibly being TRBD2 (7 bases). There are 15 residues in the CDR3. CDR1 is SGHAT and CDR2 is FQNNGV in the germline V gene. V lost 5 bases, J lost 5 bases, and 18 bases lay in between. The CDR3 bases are TGTGCCAGCAGCCAGCAGGGAGGGGGGTTGGAGACCCAGTACTTC. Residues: CASSQQGGGLETQYF.

The CDR3 spells CATSEFEGVEQFF. In nucleotides, the CDR3 is TGTGCCACCAGTGAGTTTGAGGGAGTCGAGCAGTTCTTC. V is TRBV24-1 and J is TRBJ2-1; weak D call: TRBD2 (5 bases). CDR3 length equals 13 residues. The V end was cut by 4 bases, the J end by 10 bases, with 13 bases between. Germline CDR1 is KGHDR and CDR2 is SFDVKD.

CDR3 DNA: TGTGCCACCGCCACAGGGAGCACAGATACGCAGTATTTT. Translated, it gives CATATGSTDTQYF. The gene calls are TRBV24-1 and TRBJ2-3; TRBD1 might be the D (6 bases). Trimming removed 9 bases at V and 0 bases at J, with 9 bases between. The CDR3 is 13 amino acids. Germline assignment: CDR1 KGHDR and CDR2 SFDVKD.

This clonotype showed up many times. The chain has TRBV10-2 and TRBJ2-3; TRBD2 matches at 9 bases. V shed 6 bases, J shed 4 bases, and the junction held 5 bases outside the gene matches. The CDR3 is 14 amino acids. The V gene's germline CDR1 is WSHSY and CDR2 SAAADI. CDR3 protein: CASSGTSRPDTQYF. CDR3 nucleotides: TGCGCCAGCAGCGGGACTAGCAGGCCAGATACGCAGTATTTT.

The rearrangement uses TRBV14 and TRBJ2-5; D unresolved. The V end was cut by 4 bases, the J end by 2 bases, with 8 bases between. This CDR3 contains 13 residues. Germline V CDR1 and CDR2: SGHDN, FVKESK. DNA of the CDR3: TGTGCCAGCAGCCGGACGGTACAAGAGACCCAGTACTTC. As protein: CASSRTVQETQYF.

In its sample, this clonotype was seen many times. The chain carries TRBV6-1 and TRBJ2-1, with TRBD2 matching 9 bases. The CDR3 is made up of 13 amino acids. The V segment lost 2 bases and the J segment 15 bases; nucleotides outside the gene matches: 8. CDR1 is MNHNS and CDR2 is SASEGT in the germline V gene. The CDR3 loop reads CASSEKWRGGLFF. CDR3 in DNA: TGTGCCAGCAGTGAAAAATGGCGGGGGGGCCTGTTCTTC.

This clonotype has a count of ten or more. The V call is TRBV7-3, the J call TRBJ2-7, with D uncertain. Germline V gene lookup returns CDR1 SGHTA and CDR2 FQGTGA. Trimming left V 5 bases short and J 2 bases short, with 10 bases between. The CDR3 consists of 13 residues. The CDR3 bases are TGTGCCAGCAGCCCCCGGGCGGCCTACGAGCAGTACTTC. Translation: CASSPRAAYEQYF.

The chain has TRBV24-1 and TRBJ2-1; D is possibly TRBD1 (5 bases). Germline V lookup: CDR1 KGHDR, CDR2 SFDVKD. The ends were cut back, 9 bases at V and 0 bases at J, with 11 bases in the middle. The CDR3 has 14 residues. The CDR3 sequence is CATGAVSSYNEQFF. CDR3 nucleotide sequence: TGTGCCACCGGGGCGGTCAGCTCCTACAATGAGCAGTTCTTC.